The 11 T cell receptor beta chains given below trace back to one sample, sequenced in a study of CD8 T cells in Susac syndrome. Reverse transcription of about 0.5 to 1 ug RNA was carried out with random hexamers. A single record per CDR3 protein comes from TCRdb applying MiXCR to the immunoSEQ multiplex PCR reads. The sample shows 150,000 to 200,000 distinct CDR3 sequences, under 97% of them seen only once. Sequencing used CD4+ T cells from PBMCs. Receptor source: a human donor with multiple sclerosis.

A word on this clonotype: A junction boundary mismatches the germline segment, possibly from a read error. J is TRBJ1-2 and V is TRBV9, with D possibly being TRBD1 (5 bases). Looked up from germline, CDR1 is SGDLS and CDR2 is YYNGEE. This CDR3 is built from 14 residues. The DNA for the CDR3 is TGTGCCAGCAGCGGAACCAGGGCGGGCGCCTCCCCCATCTTC. Amino acids: CASSGTRAGASPIF.

CDR3 coding DNA: TGCGCCAGCAGCTTGGACACAGGTCAGGGGACCCAGTACTTC. Translated: CASSLDTGQGTQYF. V usage is TRBV5-1 and J usage is TRBJ2-5; D possibly corresponds to TRBD1 (5 bases). Per the germline V gene, CDR1 is SGHRS and CDR2 is YFSETQ. The CDR3 runs 14 residues. The V and J ends lost 0 bases and 7 bases respectively, with 13 bases between them.

The chain is built from TRBV4-3 and TRBJ2-7; D unresolved. The CDR3 runs 14 residues. V was shortened by 3 bases and J by 2 bases, with 11 bases between the two germline ends. CDR1 is LGHNA and CDR2 is YSLEER in the germline V gene. CDR3: CASSHATATYEQYF. The CDR3 DNA reads TGCGCCAGCAGCCACGCGACTGCGACCTACGAGCAGTACTTC.

The chain links TRBV29-1 to TRBJ1-3; D remains ambiguous. The germline V gene encodes CDR1 SQVTM and CDR2 ANQGSEA. V was trimmed by 5 bases and J by 4 bases, leaving 6 bases between them. CDR3 length: 11 residues. CDR3 nucleotides: TGCAGCGTTCCTGCCGGAAACACCATATATTTT. This translates into CSVPAGNTIYF.

The sample holds a few counts of this clonotype. This sequence joins TRBV6-2 or TRBV6-3 and TRBJ2-7; no reliable D call. The CDR3 totals 13 residues. V lost 5 bases and J lost 3, with 11 bases in between. The germline CDR1 and CDR2 sequences are MNHEY and SVGEGT. This CDR3 is CASSTGRSYEQYF. DNA of the CDR3: TGTGCCAGCAGTACCGGACGGAGCTACGAGCAGTACTTC.

The chain couples TRBV24-1 to TRBJ1-1; 8 nucleotides agree with TRBD1. CDR3 size: 14 residues. Germline-derived CDR1 and CDR2 are KGHDR and SFDVKD. V lost 2 bases to trimming and J lost 5 bases; unmatched junction nucleotides: 3. CDR3 sequence: CATSDSDRVTEAFF. The CDR3 bases are TGTGCCACCAGTGATTCGGACAGGGTGACTGAAGCTTTCTTT.

The gene calls are TRBV12-3 or TRBV12-4 and TRBJ1-1; TRBD1 is a possible D gene (5 bases). With 7 bases removed from V and 6 bases from J, the gap between germline ends came to 24 bases. This CDR3 spans 16 amino acids. CDR3 loop: CASTQFTGGGFPEAFF. Here the CDR3 DNA reads TGTGCCAGCACCCAATTCACAGGTGGGGGGTTTCCTGAAGCTTTCTTT.

The chain links TRBV5-1 to TRBJ2-1; D may be TRBD1 or TRBD2 (6 bases each). Germline V gene lookup returns CDR1 SGHRS and CDR2 YFSETQ. The V and J ends lost 4 bases and 3 bases respectively, with 17 bases between them. The CDR3 loop spans 16 amino acids. The CDR3 here is CASSDTTGRYYNEQFF. CDR3 bases: TGCGCCAGCAGCGATACCACAGGGAGGTACTACAATGAGCAGTTCTTC.

The rearrangement joins TRBV20-1 to TRBJ2-5; TRBD2 matches 7 bases. The germline V gene encodes CDR1 DFQATT and CDR2 SNEGSKA (reference sequence). CDR3 size: 15 residues. V shed 3 bases, J shed 2 bases, and the junction held 9 bases outside the gene matches. CDR3 region: CSASLGGWEQETQYF. The CDR3 nucleotides read TGCAGTGCTAGCTTGGGGGGGTGGGAGCAAGAGACCCAGTACTTC.

V usage is TRBV30 and J usage is TRBJ1-6, with 7 bases aligning to TRBD1. The J segment lost 7 bases and the V segment lost 4 bases, leaving 4 bases of the junction unmatched. The germline CDR1 and CDR2 sequences are GTSNPN and SVGIG (reference sequence). The CDR3 contains 13 residues. CDR3 bases: TGTGCCTGGACAGGGGGGAACAATTCACCCCTCCACTTT. Encoded protein: CAWTGGNNSPLHF.

Note on this clonotype: The junction departs from germline at one end; a sequencing error may be responsible. This chain uses TRBV2 with TRBJ1-6; no clear D gene. The germline CDR1 and CDR2 sequences are SNHLY and FYNNEI. The CDR3 is 13 amino acids. CDR3 amino acids: CASSESGNSPLHF. Written as DNA, the CDR3 is TGTGCCAGCAGTGAAAGCGGGAATTCACCCCTCCATTTT.